One sample yielded the 3 T cell receptor beta chains listed below, sequenced in a study of glioma-infiltrating T cells after dendritic cell vaccination. Sample time point: after dendritic cell vaccination, including at tumor progression/relapse. Sequencing used immunoSEQ multiplex PCR; TCRdb keeps in-frame clones, though not all of them. The repertoire consists of about 65,000 clones, with around nine tenths occurring once and the leading ten covering 11%. This material consisted of blood, taken after dendritic cell vaccination. These receptor sequences come from a human donor with glioblastoma.

This clone appeared once. J is TRBJ2-1 and V is TRBV5-5; possible D gene TRBD2, 6 bases. CDR3 size: 14 residues. V lost 0 bases, J lost 5 bases, and 9 bases lay in between. Germline assignment: CDR1 SGHKS and CDR2 YYEKEE (reference sequence). CDR3 nucleotide sequence: TGTGCCAGCAGCTTGGCCGGGAGAAACAATGAGCAGTTCTTC. Amino acid sequence: CASSLAGRNNEQFF.

The rearrangement joins TRBV27 to TRBJ2-2, with 10 bases fitting TRBD1. There are 14 residues in the CDR3. Germline V CDR1 and CDR2: MNHEY, SMNVEV (reference sequence). The junction had 11 bases not matched to a gene; V was cut back by 11 bases and J by 8 bases. The CDR3 DNA reads TGTGCCCGCGGGGACAGGGGTATTGTGGGGGAGCTGTTTTTT. This codes for CARGDRGIVGELFF.

V and J are TRBV7-9 and TRBJ1-4; 7 bases are shared with TRBD1. Looked up from germline, CDR1 is SEHNR and CDR2 is FQNEAQ (reference sequence). The CDR3 loop spans 15 amino acids. V shed 4 bases, J shed 4 bases, and the junction held 6 bases outside the gene matches. CDR3 sequence reads: CASSYRQGLNEKLFF. The CDR3 DNA follows: TGTGCCAGCAGCTATAGACAGGGACTTAATGAAAAACTGTTTTTT.